This TCR beta chain was retrieved from a study of Ad26.COV2.S vaccination and SARS-CoV-2 variants. On the study more broadly: Donor got 5x10^10 or 1x10^11 viral particles of Ad26.COV2.S.

This CDR3 has 11 residues. Per germline, CDR1 SQVTM and CDR2 ANQGSEA. Study-level results: Placebo recipients trailed vaccine recipients in spike-specific TCR breadth.

Assay used: immunoSEQ multiplex PCR; TCRdb lists only in-frame clones, some missing. The sample gives 440,000 or so clones, roughly nine tenths of which show up once; 1.7% is in the top ten. Treatment defined: 19 received Ad26.COV2.S at low or high dose, single or two shots; 5 received placebo; per-sample allocation not given. Collection of samples fell on day 63 after the first vaccine or placebo injection. Donor was an adult aged 18-55 years in Boston. Vaccination employed an Ad26 vector expressing the Wuhan-strain SARS-CoV-2 spike. Concerning this clone itself: Its target is not known. Mismatch with germline at one junction end may stem from a read error.

The genes are TRBV29-1 and TRBJ1-2; tentative D call: TRBD1 (6 bases). The origin of this receptor is a person aged 18 to 59 who received the Ad26.COV2.S COVID-19 vaccine or a placebo. The input for sequencing was peripheral blood, taken in a trial of Ad26.COV2.S vaccine versus placebo. The CDR3 DNA sequence: TGCAGCGTTCAATCTACAGGGCCCCTCCTCTTC. As protein: CSVQSTGPLLF.